The clone carrying this TCR beta chain was counted at least ten times. Its antigen is still unknown. Deletions cut 3 bases from V and 0 bases from J, with 9 bases between. The CDR3 is made up of 15 amino acids. This specimen comes from a study of identical twins. Study observations and caveats: Low generation-probability sequences were in excess among twin-shared out-of-frame alpha sequences.

MiXCR, run by TCRdb on the 5' RACE reads, gives a single entry per CDR3 protein. The sample includes hundreds of thousands of distinct CDR3 sequences, around 12% of them seen just once. These data also featured in a second study, about yellow fever vaccine responses in identical twins.

This chain connects TRBV12-3 or TRBV12-4 to TRBJ1-5; D is perhaps TRBD1 (6 bases). This TCR was recovered from a woman younger than 30 in good health. Input material: PBMCs. The CDR3 sequence is CASSLKGDSNQPQHF. CDR3 in DNA: TGTGCCAGCAGTTTGAAGGGGGATAGCAATCAGCCCCAGCATTTT.